This TCR beta chain was captured by sequencing in a study of blood T cell repertoires in COVID-19. With 7 bases removed from V and 14 bases from J, the gap between germline ends came to 17 bases. CDR3 length: 11 amino acids. Per germline, CDR1 MNHEY and CDR2 SVGAGI. In assigning cohorts, the study relied on participant-reported clinical history. Participants classified as exposed had met a COVID-19 case within 2 weeks before study entry. Authors' processing steps: Reference gene primers were amplified, and this amplification served to estimate nucleated cell counts. Measured with immunoSEQ multiplex PCR; TCRdb has only the in-frame clones, and not every one. The DNA was the basis for D and trimming; V, J and clone size are from that table. The sample carries about 140,000 clones, approximately 80% recorded once.

The clonotype originates from a woman aged 18 to 35 who had been exposed to COVID-19. Sequencing used PBMCs or T cells enriched from blood (not recorded which). This chain uses TRBV6-5 with TRBJ1-2, with D perhaps matching TRBD1 (6 bases). The CDR3 is CASTQGQVMTF. The CDR3 DNA reads TGTGCCAGCACCCAGGGGCAGGTCATGACCTTC.